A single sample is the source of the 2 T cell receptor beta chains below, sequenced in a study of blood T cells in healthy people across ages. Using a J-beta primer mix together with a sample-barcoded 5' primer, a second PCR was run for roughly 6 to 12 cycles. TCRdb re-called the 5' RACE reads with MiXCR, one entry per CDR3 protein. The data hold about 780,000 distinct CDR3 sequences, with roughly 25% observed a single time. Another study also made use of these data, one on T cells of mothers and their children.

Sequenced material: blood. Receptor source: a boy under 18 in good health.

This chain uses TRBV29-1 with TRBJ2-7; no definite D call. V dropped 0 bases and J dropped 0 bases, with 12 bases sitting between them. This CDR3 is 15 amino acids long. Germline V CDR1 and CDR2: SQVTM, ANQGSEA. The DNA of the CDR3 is TGCAGCGTTGAAGATTCAGGCCCCAGCTCCTACGAGCAGTACTTC. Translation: CSVEDSGPSSYEQYF.

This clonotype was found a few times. CDR3 amino acids: CATSDPQIGVYGYTF. CDR3 in DNA: TGTGCCACCAGTGATCCACAAATTGGGGTCTATGGCTACACCTTC. V and J are TRBV24-1 and TRBJ1-2, with no clear D. V was trimmed by 3 bases and J by 4 bases, leaving 14 bases between them. The CDR3 totals 15 residues. Germline V gene lookup returns CDR1 KGHDR and CDR2 SFDVKD.